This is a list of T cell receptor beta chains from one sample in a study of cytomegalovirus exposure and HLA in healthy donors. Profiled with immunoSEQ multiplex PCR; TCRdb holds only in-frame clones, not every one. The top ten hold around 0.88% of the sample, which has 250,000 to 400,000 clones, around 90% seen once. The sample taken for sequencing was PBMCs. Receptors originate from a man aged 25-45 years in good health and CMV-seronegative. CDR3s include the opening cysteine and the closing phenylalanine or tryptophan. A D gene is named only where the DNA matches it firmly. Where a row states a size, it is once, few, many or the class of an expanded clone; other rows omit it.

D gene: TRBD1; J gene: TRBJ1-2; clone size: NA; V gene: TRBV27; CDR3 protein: CASSLSAGTDSLNYGYTF; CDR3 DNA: TGTGCCAGCAGTTTATCAGCTGGGACAGACTCCCTTAACTATGGCTACACCTTC
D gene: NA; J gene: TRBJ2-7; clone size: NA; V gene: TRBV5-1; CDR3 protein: CASSLRLSGNLYEQYF; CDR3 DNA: TGCGCCAGCAGCTTGAGGCTTAGCGGTAACCTTTACGAGCAGTACTTC
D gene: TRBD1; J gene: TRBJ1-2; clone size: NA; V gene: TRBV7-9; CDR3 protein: CASSSPGTGKAYGYTF; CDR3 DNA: TGTGCCAGCAGCAGTCCCGGGACAGGGAAGGCCTATGGCTACACCTTC
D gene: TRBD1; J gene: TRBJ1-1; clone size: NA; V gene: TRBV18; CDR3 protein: CASSPTGGGTEAFF; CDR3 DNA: TGTGCCAGCTCACCAACAGGGGGCGGCACTGAAGCTTTCTTT
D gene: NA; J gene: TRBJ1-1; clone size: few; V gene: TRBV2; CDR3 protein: CASSSFMNTEAFF; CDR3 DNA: TGTGCCAGCAGTTCGTTTATGAACACTGAAGCTTTCTTT
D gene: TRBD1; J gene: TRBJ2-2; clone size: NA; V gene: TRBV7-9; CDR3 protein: CASSRRTGDTGELFF; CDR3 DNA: TGTGCCAGCAGCAGACGGACAGGGGATACCGGGGAGCTGTTTTTT
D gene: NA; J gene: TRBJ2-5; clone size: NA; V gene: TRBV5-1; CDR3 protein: CASSRELGEETQYF; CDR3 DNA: TGCGCCAGCAGCCGGGAGCTCGGGGAAGAGACCCAGTACTTC
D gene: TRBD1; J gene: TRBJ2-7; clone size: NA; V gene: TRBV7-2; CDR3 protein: CASSYQGAGSYEQYF; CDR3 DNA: TGTGCCAGCAGCTACCAGGGGGCGGGTTCCTACGAGCAGTACTTC
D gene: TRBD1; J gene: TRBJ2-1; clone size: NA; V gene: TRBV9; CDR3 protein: CASGTAVNNEQFF; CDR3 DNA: TGTGCCAGCGGGACAGCAGTAAACAATGAGCAGTTCTTC
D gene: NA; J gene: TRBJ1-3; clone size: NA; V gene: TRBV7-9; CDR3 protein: CASSSSIQENTIYF; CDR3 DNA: TGTGCCAGCAGCTCCAGTATTCAGGAAAACACCATATATTTT
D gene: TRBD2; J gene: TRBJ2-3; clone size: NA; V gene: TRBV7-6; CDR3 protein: CASSLGTSSDTQYF; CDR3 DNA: TGTGCCAGCAGCTTAGGGACTAGCTCAGATACGCAGTATTTT
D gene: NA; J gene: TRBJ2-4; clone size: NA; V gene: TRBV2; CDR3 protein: CASSVTSIAKNIQYF; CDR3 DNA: TGTGCCAGCAGTGTGACTAGTATAGCCAAAAACATTCAGTACTTC
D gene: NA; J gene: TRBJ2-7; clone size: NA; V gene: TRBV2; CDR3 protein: CASSSGWHYEQYF; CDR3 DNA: TGTGCCAGCAGTTCGGGGTGGCATTACGAGCAGTACTTC
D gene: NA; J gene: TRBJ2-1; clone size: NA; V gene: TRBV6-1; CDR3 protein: CASSEEWEDEQFF; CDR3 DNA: TGTGCCAGCAGTGAGGAGTGGGAGGATGAGCAGTTCTTC
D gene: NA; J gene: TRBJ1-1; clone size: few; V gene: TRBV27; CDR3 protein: CASSFSGNTEAFF; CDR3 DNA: TGTGCCAGCAGTTTTTCGGGGAACACTGAAGCTTTCTTT
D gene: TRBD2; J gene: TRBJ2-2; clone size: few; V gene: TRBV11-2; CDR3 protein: CASRIAGGVAGELFF; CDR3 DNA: TGTGCCAGCAGGATAGCGGGGGGCGTGGCCGGGGAGCTGTTTTTT
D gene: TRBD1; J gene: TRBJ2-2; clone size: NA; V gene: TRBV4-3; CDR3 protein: CASSQDLKQGYGELFF; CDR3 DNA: TGCGCCAGCAGCCAAGATCTGAAACAGGGGTACGGGGAGCTGTTTTTT
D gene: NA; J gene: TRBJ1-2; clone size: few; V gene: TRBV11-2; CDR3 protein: CASSWPGGWDNTNYGYTF; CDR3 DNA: TGTGCCAGCAGCTGGCCGGGAGGGTGGGATAATACTAACTATGGCTACACCTTC
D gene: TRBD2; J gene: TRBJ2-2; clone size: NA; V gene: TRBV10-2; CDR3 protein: CASRGTSGGTGELFF; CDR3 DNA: TGCGCCAGCAGGGGGACTAGCGGGGGGACCGGGGAGCTGTTTTTT
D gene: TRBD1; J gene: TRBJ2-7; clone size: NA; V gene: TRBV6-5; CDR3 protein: CASSYQPGTGIYEQYF; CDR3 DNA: TGTGCCAGCAGTTACCAGCCCGGGACAGGGATCTACGAGCAGTACTTC
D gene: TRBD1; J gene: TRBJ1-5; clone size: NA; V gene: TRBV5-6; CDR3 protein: CASSLGDRNQPQHF; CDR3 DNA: TGTGCCAGCAGCTTGGGGGACAGAAATCAGCCCCAGCATTTT
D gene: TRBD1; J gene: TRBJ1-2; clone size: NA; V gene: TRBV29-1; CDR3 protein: CSVEDTGTDLYGYTF; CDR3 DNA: TGCAGCGTTGAAGACACCGGGACAGACCTCTATGGCTACACCTTC
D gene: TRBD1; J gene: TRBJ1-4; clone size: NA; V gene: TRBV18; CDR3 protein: CASSQSRDRGDEKLFF; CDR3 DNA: TGTGCCAGCTCCCAGAGCCGGGACAGGGGGGATGAAAAACTGTTTTTT
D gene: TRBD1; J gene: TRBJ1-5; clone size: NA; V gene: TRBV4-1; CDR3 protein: CASSHGQGANQPQHF; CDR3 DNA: TGCGCCAGCAGCCATGGACAGGGGGCAAATCAGCCCCAGCATTTT
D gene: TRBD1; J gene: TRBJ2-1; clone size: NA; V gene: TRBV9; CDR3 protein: CASSVAFGQGAQNEQFF; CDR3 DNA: TGTGCCAGCAGCGTAGCTTTCGGACAGGGGGCTCAGAATGAGCAGTTCTTC
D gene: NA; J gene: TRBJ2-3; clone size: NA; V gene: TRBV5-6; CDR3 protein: CASSLGAITDTQYF; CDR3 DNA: TGTGCCAGCAGCTTGGGGGCTATCACAGATACGCAGTATTTT
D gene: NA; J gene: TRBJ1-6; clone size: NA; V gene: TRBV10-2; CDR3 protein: CARPGTGSSYNSPLHF; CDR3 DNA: TGCGCCAGACCAGGTACAGGCAGCTCCTATAATTCACCCCTCCACTTT
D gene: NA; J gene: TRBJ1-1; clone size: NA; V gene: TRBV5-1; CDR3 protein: CASSLSDGVNTEAFF; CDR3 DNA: TGCGCCAGCAGCTTAAGCGACGGAGTTAACACTGAAGCTTTCTTT
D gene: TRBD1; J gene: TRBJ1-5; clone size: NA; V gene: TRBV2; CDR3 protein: CASQGQGNQPQHF; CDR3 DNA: TGTGCCAGCCAAGGACAGGGGAATCAGCCCCAGCATTTT
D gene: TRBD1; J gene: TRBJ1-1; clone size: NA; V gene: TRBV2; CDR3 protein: CASRTTGWDTEAFF; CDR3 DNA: TGTGCCAGCAGGACGACAGGGTGGGACACTGAAGCTTTCTTT
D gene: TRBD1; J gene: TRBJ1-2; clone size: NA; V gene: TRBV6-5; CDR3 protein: CASTRQGSNYGYTF; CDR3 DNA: TGTGCCAGCACCAGACAGGGATCTAACTATGGCTACACCTTC
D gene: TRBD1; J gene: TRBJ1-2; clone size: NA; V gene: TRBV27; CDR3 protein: CASSRRGADYGYTF; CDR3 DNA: TGTGCCAGCAGCCGCAGGGGGGCGGACTATGGCTACACCTTC
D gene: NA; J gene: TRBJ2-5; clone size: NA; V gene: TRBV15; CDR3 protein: CATSRETLEETQYF; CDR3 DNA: TGTGCCACCAGCAGAGAGACACTAGAAGAGACCCAGTACTTC
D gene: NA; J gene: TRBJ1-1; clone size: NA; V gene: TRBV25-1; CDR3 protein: CASSLQGNTEAFF; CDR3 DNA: TGTGCCAGCAGCCTACAGGGGAACACTGAAGCTTTCTTT
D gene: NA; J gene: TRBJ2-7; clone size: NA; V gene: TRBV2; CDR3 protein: CASRRGQGVYEQYF; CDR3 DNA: TGTGCCAGCAGGCGGGGGCAGGGTGTCTACGAGCAGTACTTC
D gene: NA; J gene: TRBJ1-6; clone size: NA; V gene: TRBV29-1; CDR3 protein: CSVGEAGSPLHF; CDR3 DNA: TGCAGCGTTGGGGAGGCTGGTTCACCCCTCCACTTT
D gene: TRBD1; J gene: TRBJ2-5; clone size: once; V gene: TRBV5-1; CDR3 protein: CASSLDRPGGTQYF; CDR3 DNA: TGCGCCAGCAGCTTGGACAGGCCAGGGGGGACCCAGTACTTC
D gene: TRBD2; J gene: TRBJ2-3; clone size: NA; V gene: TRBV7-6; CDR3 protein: CASSLTDYGGDTTDTQYF; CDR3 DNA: TGTGCCAGCAGCTTAACGGATTATGGGGGGGATACCACAGATACGCAGTATTTT
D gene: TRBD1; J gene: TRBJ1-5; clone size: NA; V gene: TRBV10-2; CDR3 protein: CASRDREGQPQHF; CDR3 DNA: TGCGCCAGCAGGGACAGGGAAGGCCAGCCCCAGCATTTT
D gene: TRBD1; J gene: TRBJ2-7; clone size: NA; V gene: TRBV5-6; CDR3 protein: CASSRWTGGFYEQYF; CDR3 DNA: TGTGCCAGCAGCCGCTGGACAGGGGGCTTCTACGAGCAGTACTTC
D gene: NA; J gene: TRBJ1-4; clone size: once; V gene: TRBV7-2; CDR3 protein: CASSLDRVDRGEKLFF; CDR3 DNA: TGTGCCAGCAGCTTAGACCGGGTCGACCGGGGTGAAAAACTGTTTTTT
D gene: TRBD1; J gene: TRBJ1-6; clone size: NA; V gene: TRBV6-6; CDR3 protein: CASREGTVGSPLHF; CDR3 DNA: TGTGCCAGCAGAGAGGGGACAGTTGGTTCACCCCTCCACTTT
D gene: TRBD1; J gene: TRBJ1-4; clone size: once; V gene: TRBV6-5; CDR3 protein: CASSSPGGTNEKLFF; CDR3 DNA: TGTGCCAGCAGTTCACCAGGGGGCACTAATGAAAAACTGTTTTTT
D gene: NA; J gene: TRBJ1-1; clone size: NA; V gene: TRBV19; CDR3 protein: CASRTSGGPAEAFF; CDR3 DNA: TGTGCCAGTAGGACCTCGGGAGGGCCTGCTGAAGCTTTCTTT
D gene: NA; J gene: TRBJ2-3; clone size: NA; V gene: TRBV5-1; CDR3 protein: CASRSGGDTQYF; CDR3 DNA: TGCGCCAGCAGATCCGGAGGAGATACGCAGTATTTT
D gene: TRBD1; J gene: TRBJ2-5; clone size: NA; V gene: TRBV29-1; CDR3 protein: CSAETGQETQYF; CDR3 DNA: TGCAGCGCCGAGACAGGGCAAGAGACCCAGTACTTC
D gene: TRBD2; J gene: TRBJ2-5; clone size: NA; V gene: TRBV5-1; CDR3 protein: CASSPALAGGLRETQYF; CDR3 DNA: TGCGCCAGCAGTCCGGCCCTAGCGGGGGGGCTAAGGGAGACCCAGTACTTC